A selection of T cell receptor beta chains follows, all from one sample in a study of shared clonotypes between healthy human individuals. Method: immunoSEQ multiplex PCR; TCRdb's copy keeps in-frame clones and lacks some. This table holds 2 million to 2.5 million clones, approximately 93% found once. The sequenced sample consisted of naive CD4+ T cells from PBMCs. These receptors all stem from a young man in good health. Some clones in this sample may be carry-over from other donors' samples. Both conserved end residues are trimmed from each CDR3. Expanded clones are given a class, and other clones once, few, many or no size at all.

TRBV5-6 | - | ASSFRWAGGSYEQY
TRBV7-2 | - | ASSLYRKGAAGNTIY
TRBV7-6 | - | ASSLWSSGPSYEQY
TRBV18 | few | ASSSRQGQNDQPQH
TRBV7-3 | once | ASSLAGGETQY
TRBV5-4 | - | ASSRPGLTSPDTQY
TRBV28 | - | ASSPRGQPAEDEQY
TRBV2 | - | ASHRDGGHEQY
TRBV6-5 | - | ASSYSGLYNEQF
TRBV9 | - | ASSVAHIGAGEETQY
TRBV10-3 | - | AISESAGNQPQH
TRBV5-4 | - | ASSIPGRTIQETQY
TRBV5-1 | - | ASSYSQRTGYGYT
TRBV28 | once | ASSPLGTSGSETQY
TRBV9 | - | ASSSRPGAYEQF
TRBV18 | once | ASSPGKGDTGELF
TRBV28 | - | ASSLESGTVNTEAF
TRBV4-1 | - | ASSQEDRQGDGYT
TRBV18 | - | ASSHTGTGGTVQPQH
TRBV19 | once | ASSQPSGYTNTGELF
TRBV4-1 | - | ASSLRVGTGGQKSYGYT
TRBV5-4 | - | ASSIRQGGSGANVLT
TRBV7-2 | - | ASSFHRGETQY
TRBV29-1 | few | SVDDGN
TRBV28 | - | ASIIGGGSIYEQY
TRBV28 | - | ASVKTGYGQPQH
TRBV4-1 | - | ASSQDSSRSSYEQY
TRBV5-6 | - | ASSLYLAGIIRSEQY
TRBV6-5 | - | ASKAGGRNEQF
TRBV4-1 | - | ASSQGLAGGGGPTDTQY
TRBV7-6 | - | ASSLVSGKTYEQY
TRBV27 | few | ASSLQGPYTEAF
TRBV20-1 | once | SASWSYEQY
TRBV5-1 | - | ASSLGVETQY
TRBV28 | once | ASSDAVRDNQPQH
TRBV10-1 | - | ASSTGFAGNTIY
TRBV7-6 | - | ASSLVWGSSYEQY
TRBV28 | once | ASMGGGQSTDTQY
TRBV2 | - | ASSDSVRGPLNEQY
TRBV7-2 | few | ASSLATGVGTEAF
TRBV14 | - | ASSQRLSDTQY
TRBV4-2 | - | ASSPSGRADNSPLH
TRBV28 | - | ASSSNGLNQPQH
TRBV27 | - | ASSLIPSGGTDTQY